This entry concerns a single TCR beta chain. The record originates from a study of control samples from healthy donors and cancer patients. The method was immunoSEQ multiplex PCR; TCRdb's version includes in-frame clones alone and lacks a portion of them. Among 110,000 or so clones, approximately 90% were seen once, and the ten largest hold under 20%. Germline V gene lookup returns CDR1 SNHLY and CDR2 FYNNEI. This CDR3 is built from 11 residues. Losses at the gene ends were 6 bases for V and 6 bases for J; bases not matched to a gene: 1. The sequenced material came from blood. The V call is TRBV2, the J call TRBJ1-1, with 7 bases matching TRBD1. The sequence was obtained from a woman between 50 and 59 years old in good health. The CDR3 region has the DNA TGTGCCAGCAGGGGGACAGCTGAAGCTTTCTTT. Translating gives CASRGTAEAFF.